This TCR beta chain was identified during a study of immune evolution from preneoplasia to lung adenocarcinoma. Profiling relied on immunoSEQ multiplex PCR, and the TCRdb table lists in-frame clones only, not all of them. Among 8,500 to 14,000 clones, 60% to 85% were seen once, and the ten largest hold almost 4%. Note on this clone: What it binds is not known.

Whole-study findings and limits: Clonality was highest in normal lung, lower in later-stage lesions apparently.

Looked up from germline, CDR1 is LGHNA and CDR2 is YNFKEQ. V lost 0 bases, J lost 4 bases, and 19 bases lay in between. There are 17 residues in the CDR3. The source material was FFPE minimally invasive lung adenocarcinoma tissue. V usage is TRBV4-2 and J usage is TRBJ2-7, with D tentatively TRBD2 (6 bases). The source is a person aged 60 to 80 with lung adenocarcinoma. As DNA, the CDR3 is TGTGCCAGCAGCCAAGATCGGGGGACTGGACTCCGTTACGAGCAGTACTTC. Protein: CASSQDRGTGLRYEQYF.